The T cell receptor beta chain under discussion was sequenced for a study of blood T cells in healthy people across ages. Together with a sample-barcoded 5' primer, a J-beta primer mix was included in a second PCR lasting roughly 6 to 12 cycles. Each CDR3 protein is one row after TCRdb ran MiXCR on the 5' RACE reads. The repertoire holds about 1 million distinct CDR3 sequences, with 40% to 55% as singletons. Germline lookup yields CDR1 MNHEY and CDR2 SVGAGI. The V end was cut by 0 bases, the J end by 2 bases, with 8 bases between. This CDR3 comprises 14 residues. The chain has TRBV6-5 and TRBJ2-7; D is ambiguous. This receptor was obtained from a woman aged 55-69 years in good health. Sequencing was performed on blood. CDR3 bases: TGTGCCAGCAGTTACTCGGGTCTCGCCTACGAGCAGTACTTC. It encodes CASSYSGLAYEQYF.